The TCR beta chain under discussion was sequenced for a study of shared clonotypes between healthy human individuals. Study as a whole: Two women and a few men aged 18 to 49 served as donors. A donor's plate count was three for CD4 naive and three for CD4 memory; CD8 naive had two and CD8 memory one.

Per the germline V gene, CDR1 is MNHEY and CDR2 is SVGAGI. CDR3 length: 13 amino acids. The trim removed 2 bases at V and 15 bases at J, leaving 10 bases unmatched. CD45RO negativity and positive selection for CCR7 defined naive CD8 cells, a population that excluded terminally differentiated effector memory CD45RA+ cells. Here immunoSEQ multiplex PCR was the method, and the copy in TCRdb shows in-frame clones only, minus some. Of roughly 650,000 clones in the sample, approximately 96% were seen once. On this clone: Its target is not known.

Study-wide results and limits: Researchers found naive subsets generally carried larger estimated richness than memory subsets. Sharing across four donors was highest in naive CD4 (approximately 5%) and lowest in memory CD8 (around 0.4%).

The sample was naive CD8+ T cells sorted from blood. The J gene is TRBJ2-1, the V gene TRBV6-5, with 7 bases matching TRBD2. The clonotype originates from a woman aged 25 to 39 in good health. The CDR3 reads CASSYIWGEGLFF. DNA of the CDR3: TGTGCCAGCAGTTACATTTGGGGGGAGGGTCTGTTCTTC.